This T cell receptor (beta chain) came from a study of blood T cell repertoires in COVID-19 (dated by TCRdb to the early 2020s). Regarding the complete study: Collaborator samples came from the United States, Italy and Spain and covered acute and convalescent phases of COVID-19. Deeply sampled blood TCRbeta repertoires from subjects exposed to, actively infected with, or recovered from COVID-19 were included in the dataset. The repertoires were released in a freely available public database meant as a resource for research on the immune response to SARS-CoV-2. The prospective study material was composed of cDNA or gDNA derived from T cells, B-cell-depleted T cells, or PBMCs. Nearly every sample came with metadata listing a de-identified subject ID, COVID-19 status, age in years and sex. Where available, HLA class I and class II types were taken from metadata supplied by the sample provider and were not determined by assay-based typing. The samples were drawn from the first 160 participants of the ongoing ImmuneRACE study and from 950 to 1,500 subjects provided by 6 global collaborators.

The immunoSEQ Assay, a bias-controlled multiplex PCR, was used to amplify TCRbeta CDR3 regions from genomic DNA. The paper's data handling went like this. The number of nucleated cells in each sample was estimated from the amplification of reference gene primers within the assay. To quantify the absolute abundance of each unique TCRbeta CDR3 rearrangement, sequence reads were collapsed and filtered. For each sample, productive Simpson clonality was calculated as the square root of Simpson's diversity index over productive rearrangements. Entries here come from immuneACCESS through TCRdb and include only in-frame sequences with V and J called. Some clones fail to appear in such tables; in the studies checked, an unresolved V gene covers under half of the shortfall, and the cause of the remainder is unknown. V, J and clone size derive from that table, while D and trimming were established from the DNA sequence. The table for this sample lists tens of thousands of clones; about nine tenths of them were counted only once. In total, the top ten clones hold under 2.5% of the sample.

Concerning this clone itself: Which antigen it targets is not known. No base quality values were provided; no much bigger clone lies one nucleotide off.

The collaborating institutions used their own protocols to collect whole blood in K2EDTA tubes. For TCRbeta analysis, collaborators shipped samples as frozen whole blood, isolated PBMCs, or DNA extracted from either of those sample types. The paper as a whole reports these results and caveats: The amount of clinical and demographic metadata varied by source and participant and was provided uncurated.

The CDR3 measures 16 amino acids from cysteine to phenylalanine. Only CDR3 DNA is held: 48 bases, read in frame from base 1. From the germline V gene (reference sequence), CDR1 is LNHDA and CDR2 is SQIVND. V has 5 bases trimmed and J has 0 bases trimmed; junction bases matching no gene number 5. The source is a woman aged 45 to 65 in a cohort sampled during active COVID-19. The sample comprised peripheral blood. The chain is made from TRBV19 and TRBJ1-1, with 11 bases matching TRBD1. The DNA is as follows: TGTGCCAGTAGTCTGTTGGACAGGGGGCTGAACACTGAAGCTTTCTTT. The encoded protein is CASSLLDRGLNTEAFF.